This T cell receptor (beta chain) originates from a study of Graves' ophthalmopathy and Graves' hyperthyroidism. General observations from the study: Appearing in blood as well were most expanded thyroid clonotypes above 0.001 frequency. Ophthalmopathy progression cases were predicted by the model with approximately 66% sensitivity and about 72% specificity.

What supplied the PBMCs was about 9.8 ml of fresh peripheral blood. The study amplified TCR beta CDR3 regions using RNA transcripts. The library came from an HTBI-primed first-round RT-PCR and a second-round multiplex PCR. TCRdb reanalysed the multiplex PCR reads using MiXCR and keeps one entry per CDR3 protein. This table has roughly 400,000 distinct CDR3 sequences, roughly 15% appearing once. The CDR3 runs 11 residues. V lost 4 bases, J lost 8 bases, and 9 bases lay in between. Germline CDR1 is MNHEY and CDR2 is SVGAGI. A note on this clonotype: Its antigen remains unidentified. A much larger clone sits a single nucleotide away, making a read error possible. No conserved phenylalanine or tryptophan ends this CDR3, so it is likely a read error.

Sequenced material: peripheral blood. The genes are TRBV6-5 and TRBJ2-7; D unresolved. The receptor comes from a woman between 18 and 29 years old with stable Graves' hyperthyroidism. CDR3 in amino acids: CASSSPPKQYY. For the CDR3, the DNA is TGTGCCAGCAGTTCCCCGCCTAAGCAGTACTAC.